Listed here are 21 T cell receptor beta chains from one sample, sequenced in a study of OX40 agonist ivuxolimab in advanced cancers. TCRdb's table, derived via immunoSEQ multiplex PCR, lists solely in-frame clones and lacks some. This table holds some 50,000 clones, about 83% found once. The material was CD4+ or CD8+ T cells sorted from blood, obtained in a trial of the OX40 agonist ivuxolimab. Receptors were obtained from an adult with an advanced solid tumor such as melanoma, head and neck, liver or kidney cancer.

CDR3 nucleotides: TGTGCCAGCAGTCTCCAGGCGAACACTGAAGCTTTCTTT. Its protein is CASSLQANTEAFF. The V gene is TRBV27, the J gene TRBJ1-1; no clear D. The CDR3 is 13 residues long. CDR1 and CDR2 (germline): MNHEY, SMNVEV (reference sequence). The germline V and J ends were trimmed by 5 bases and 1 base, with 8 bases remaining between them.

The chain couples TRBV29-1 to TRBJ1-5; 9 bases match TRBD1. CDR1 and CDR2 (germline): SQVTM, ANQGSEA. J gave up 0 bases and V 6 bases, and 6 bases lay outside the gene matches. The CDR3 is 15 residues long. The CDR3 DNA sequence: TGCAGCGTCTCCGGGACAGGGAATAGCAATCAGCCCCAGCATTTT. Amino acids: CSVSGTGNSNQPQHF.

This chain joins TRBV7-9 and TRBJ2-1; either TRBD1 or TRBD2 may supply D (6 bases each). The CDR3 consists of 19 residues. The germline gives CDR1 SEHNR, CDR2 FQNEAQ (reference sequence). Trimming took 5 bases from V and 0 from J, leaving 23 bases between them. The CDR3 loop reads CASSSRRGGSASSYNEQFF. The DNA of the CDR3 is TGTGCCAGCAGCAGCCGCAGGGGAGGTTCTGCTAGCTCCTACAATGAGCAGTTCTTC.

The gene calls are TRBV19 and TRBJ1-3, with D hard to call. The germline CDR1 and CDR2 sequences are LNHDA and SQIVND (reference sequence). V was pared by 4 bases and J by 0 bases, with 7 bases between. CDR3 length equals 14 residues. In nucleotides, the CDR3 is TGTGCCAGTAGTACGACGGACTCTGGAAACACCATATATTTT. It codes for CASSTTDSGNTIYF. The full variable domain, rest sourced from reference TRBV19 and TRBJ1-3, is DGGITQSPKYLFRKEGQNVTLSCEQNLNHDAMYWYRQDPGQGLRLIYYSQIVNDFQKGDIAEGYSVSREKKESFPLTVTSAQKNPTAFYLCASSTTDSGNTIYFGEGSWLTVV.

This clone appeared a few times. The CDR3 loop reads CASSSTVQETQYF. The CDR3 DNA is TGTGCCAGCAGCTCAACGGTCCAAGAGACCCAGTACTTC. The V and J genes are TRBV7-7 and TRBJ2-5; D not resolved. V was pared by 4 bases and J by 1 base, with 7 bases between. This CDR3 contains 13 residues. CDR1 is SSHAT, CDR2 FNYEAQ, per germline (reference sequence).

The V gene is TRBV6-1, the J gene TRBJ1-1, with a tentative D call TRBD1 (5 bases). The CDR3 has 13 residues. V dropped 6 bases and J dropped 0 bases, with 8 bases sitting between them. The V gene's germline CDR1 is MNHNS and CDR2 SASEGT. The CDR3 loop reads CASRLTVNTEAFF. CDR3 sequence (DNA): TGTGCCAGCAGACTGACAGTGAACACTGAAGCTTTCTTT.

V and J are TRBV28 and TRBJ2-3, with TRBD2 identical over 8 bases. Germline V CDR1 and CDR2: MDHEN, SYDVKM. The CDR3 runs to 16 residues. After removal of 6 bases from V and 0 bases from J, the junction contained 8 bases not matched to a gene. CDR3 bases: TGTGCCAGCAGCTCCAGACTAGCGCGAAGCACAGATACGCAGTATTTT. This sequence encodes CASSSRLARSTDTQYF.

The chain links TRBV5-1 to TRBJ1-1; D call uncertain. Germline V gene data show CDR1 as SGHRS and CDR2 as YFSETQ. The germline V and J ends were trimmed by 5 bases and 5 bases, with 16 bases remaining between them. This CDR3 has 14 residues. In DNA form, the CDR3 reads TGCGCCAGCAGACCGGAAGCAAGAGATACTGAAGCTTTCTTT. This encodes CASRPEARDTEAFF.

The V gene is TRBV5-6, the J gene TRBJ1-2; perhaps TRBD1 as D (5 bases). The CDR3 covers 13 residues. Trimming pared 0 bases from V and 7 bases from J, leaving 10 bases between. CDR1 and CDR2 from the germline V gene are SGHDT and YYEEEE. CDR3 amino acids: CASSLVGGSGYTF. CDR3 DNA sequence: TGTGCCAGCAGCTTGGTCGGGGGGAGTGGCTACACCTTC.

The rearrangement links TRBV11-3 to TRBJ2-7; D uncertain. This CDR3 is 15 amino acids long. CDR1 and CDR2 from the germline V gene are SGHNT and YENEEA. V lost 5 bases, J lost 0 bases, and 14 bases lay in between. CDR3 sequence reads: CASSPGGWGSYEQYF. The CDR3 DNA is TGTGCCAGCAGCCCGGGCGGATGGGGCTCCTACGAGCAGTACTTC.

The chain has TRBV18 and TRBJ1-6, with TRBD1 identical over 9 bases. This CDR3 spans 16 amino acids. Germline V CDR1 and CDR2: KGHSH, LQKENI. Losses at the gene ends were 6 bases for V and 6 bases for J; bases not matched to a gene: 9. The CDR3 reads CASSQTGTGRNSPLHF. In DNA, the CDR3 is TGTGCCAGCTCCCAGACCGGGACAGGGCGTAATTCACCCCTCCACTTT.

The CDR3 sequence: CASSRGRNEKLFF. The DNA of the CDR3 is TGTGCCAGTAGTCGGGGGCGGAATGAAAAACTGTTTTTT. This chain links TRBV19 with TRBJ1-4; D might be TRBD1 (6 bases). There are 13 residues in the CDR3. V lost 5 bases and J lost 5, with 9 bases in between. The germline gives CDR1 LNHDA, CDR2 SQIVND (reference sequence). The full variable domain, rest sourced from reference TRBV19 and TRBJ1-4, is DGGITQSPKYLFRKEGQNVTLSCEQNLNHDAMYWYRQDPGQGLRLIYYSQIVNDFQKGDIAEGYSVSREKKESFPLTVTSAQKNPTAFYLCASSRGRNEKLFFGSGTQLSVL.

V gene TRBV19 combines with J gene TRBJ2-1, with 15 bases identical to TRBD2. This CDR3 has 16 amino acids. The germline CDR1 and CDR2 sequences are LNHDA and SQIVND (reference sequence). Losses at the gene ends were 9 bases for V and 4 bases for J; bases not matched to a gene: 7. The CDR3 nucleotides are TGTGCCAGCCGGACTAGCGGGAGGGGGAAGTACAATGAGCAGTTCTTC. This codes for CASRTSGRGKYNEQFF.

The chain recombines TRBV5-1 with TRBJ2-3; 10 bases are shared with TRBD2. Trimming cost V 4 bases and J 2 bases; bases outside gene matches: 13. Germline V gene sequence: CDR1 SGHRS, CDR2 YFSETQ. This CDR3 is built from 18 residues. The CDR3 DNA follows: TGCGCCAGCAGCCATACCGTCGGACTAGCGGCAGACACAGATACGCAGTATTTT. It specifies CASSHTVGLAADTDTQYF.

The V gene is TRBV5-8, the J gene TRBJ1-2; D call uncertain. With 4 bases removed from V and 4 bases from J, the gap between germline ends came to 14 bases. In germline, CDR1 is SGHTS, CDR2 YDEGEE. This CDR3 comprises 14 residues. CDR3 residues: CASSQDKGPYGYTF. CDR3 DNA: TGTGCCAGCAGCCAAGATAAGGGCCCCTATGGCTACACCTTC.

This rearrangement joins TRBV30 to TRBJ1-2; D unresolved. V lost 4 bases to trimming and J lost 4 bases, with 10 bases between them. The CDR3 loop spans 12 amino acids. Germline V gene lookup returns CDR1 GTSNPN and CDR2 SVGIG (reference sequence). CDR3 DNA: TGTGCCTGGACACCAGGACGCTATGGCTACACCTTC. It specifies CAWTPGRYGYTF.

The rearrangement uses TRBV5-1 and TRBJ2-7; 10 bases fit TRBD1. V trimming: 5 bases; J trimming: 4 bases; junction bases outside the gene matches: 6. The CDR3 loop spans 14 amino acids. The germline V gene encodes CDR1 SGHRS and CDR2 YFSETQ. In DNA form, the CDR3 reads TGCGCCAGCAGGATCGGGACAGGGGTATACGAGCAGTACTTC. It translates to CASRIGTGVYEQYF.

CDR3 loop: CATGGDSTAYEQYF. For the CDR3, the DNA is TGTGCCACGGGCGGGGACTCAACTGCCTACGAGCAGTACTTC. The chain has TRBV10-3 and TRBJ2-7, with D maybe TRBD2 (6 bases). V was cut by 10 bases and J by 2 bases, with 18 bases left in between. The length of the CDR3 is 14 residues. CDR1 is ENHRY, CDR2 SYGVKD, per germline.

This clone has a handful of counts. The CDR3 sequence is CASTQGSGNTIYF. The CDR3 DNA is TGTGCCAGCACCCAAGGCTCTGGAAACACCATATATTTT. The J gene is TRBJ1-3, the V gene TRBV6-1, with D unresolved. Trimming took 7 bases from V and 0 from J, leaving 7 bases between them. CDR3 length equals 13 residues. Germline CDR1 reads MNHNS; CDR2 reads SASEGT.

V and J are TRBV6-5 and TRBJ2-7; 9 nucleotides align to TRBD1. Losses at the gene ends were 5 bases for V and 4 bases for J; bases not matched to a gene: 6. CDR1 MNHEY and CDR2 SVGAGI come from the germline V gene. The CDR3 length is 14 residues. CDR3 nucleotides: TGTGCCAGCAGTGAGACAGGGGGAATTTACGAGCAGTACTTC. This translates into CASSETGGIYEQYF.

This clone showed up just once. The rearrangement joins TRBV5-5 to TRBJ1-4; D is unclear. The ends were cut back, 4 bases at V and 2 bases at J, with 12 bases in the middle. The germline gives CDR1 SGHKS, CDR2 YYEKEE (reference sequence). The CDR3 is 15 amino acids. The CDR3, as DNA: TGTGCCAGCAGCCTGCTAATGGGGACTAATGAAAAACTGTTTTTT. Amino acid sequence: CASSLLMGTNEKLFF.